This record concerns one TCR beta chain sequence. Antigen: not known. This entry comes from a study of T cells in localized non-small cell lung cancer. Study-wide results and limits: A median of roughly 55 of the top 100 tumor clones appeared in adjacent lung, which was paired and uninvolved. Maximal T cell clonality occurred in uninvolved adjacent lung, with tumor ranking below it. Patients showing higher blood T cell density tended to see longer overall survival.

The germline V and J ends were trimmed by 3 bases and 5 bases, with 13 bases remaining between them. There are 14 residues in the CDR3. Germline lookup yields CDR1 SEHNR and CDR2 FQNEAQ (reference sequence). Here immunoSEQ multiplex PCR was the method, and the copy in TCRdb shows in-frame clones only, minus some. Counted here are about 40,000 clones, around 81% occurring once; the ten biggest clones make up less than 9.5%. V gene TRBV7-9 combines with J gene TRBJ1-1, with a possible D match to TRBD1 (6 bases). The sequencing here drew on peripheral blood mononuclear cells, taken before any cancer treatment. The receptor was isolated from a male donor aged 60 or over with stage II lung adenocarcinoma. CDR3 bases: TGTGCCAGCAGCTTTGGACAGCGAGGGACTGAAGCTTTCTTT. It yields the protein CASSFGQRGTEAFF.